Sequencing of this T cell receptor beta chain was carried out in a study of T cell repertoires in cytomegalovirus infection. Study details: Based on public TCR beta signatures, there were indications of CMV infection and of a matching HLA type.

Study-wide points: HLA-C-restricted CMV-specific TCR beta clonotypes were dominant in the ex vivo response. Using cumulative public TCR beta family frequency, the authors identified those who carried CMV together with the relevant HLA.

In this sample, this clonotype turned up many times. Antigen unknown. The CDR3 is made up of 16 amino acids. V lost 2 bases and J lost 0, with 11 bases in between. Germline CDR1 reads MDHEN; CDR2 reads SYDVKM. TCRdb reanalysed the reads using MiXCR and keeps one entry per CDR3 protein. The repertoire holds 97,000 or so distinct CDR3 sequences, with 15% to 20% as singletons. The receptor comes from a human donor in good health (CMV status not recorded). Some clones in this sample may be carry-over from other donors' samples. The chain employs TRBV28 and TRBJ1-5, with D unclear. Input material: PBMCs. The CDR3 region has the DNA TGTGCCAGCAGTTTACCCTTGCGGTATAGCAATCAGCCCCAGCATTTT. It is translated as CASSLPLRYSNQPQHF.